Following are 3 T cell receptor beta chains from one sample sequenced in a study of T cell responses to AZD1222 COVID-19 vaccine. Produced via immunoSEQ multiplex PCR; TCRdb's table is partial and in-frame only. The data contain about 150,000 clones, 75% to 90% of them singletons. The sequenced sample was peripheral blood, obtained 28 days after the second AZD1222 dose. Receptors were obtained from an adult who received the AZD1222 COVID-19 vaccine.

The rearrangement uses TRBV7-9 and TRBJ2-5, with no clear D. V was trimmed by 5 bases and J by 4 bases, leaving 8 bases between them. The CDR3 covers 12 residues. Germline lookup yields CDR1 SEHNR and CDR2 FQNEAQ (reference sequence). The CDR3 sequence is CASSPDSETQYF. The CDR3 nucleotides are TGTGCCAGCAGCCCCGACTCAGAGACCCAGTACTTC.

The chain combines TRBV5-6 with TRBJ2-3, with D hard to call. This CDR3 contains 11 residues. V was trimmed by 3 bases and J by 8 bases, leaving 7 bases between them. The germline V gene has CDR1 SGHDT and CDR2 YYEEEE. In DNA form, the CDR3 reads TGTGCCAGCAGCTCCTTGGTTACGCAGTATTTT. This translates into CASSSLVTQYF.

The J gene is TRBJ2-1, the V gene TRBV6-2 or TRBV6-3; D uncertain. Germline CDR1 MNHEY, CDR2 SVGEGT. Trimming removed 0 bases from V and 3 bases from J, with 6 bases in between. This CDR3 is 14 amino acids long. The chain's CDR3 is CASSYSVDYNEQFF. CDR3 sequence (DNA): TGTGCCAGCAGTTACTCGGTGGACTACAATGAGCAGTTCTTC.